The TCR beta chain described here comes from a study of T cell responses to AZD1222 COVID-19 vaccine. Whole-study results and caveats: The study reported that nearly half of spike-specific TCRs target unmutated variant regions. The donor cohort was predominantly white British with a female majority, and clonal diversity may have been underestimated. Only a handful of individuals given AZD1222 were seropositive at baseline. Vaccine-associated CD4 TCRs spanned spike, dominant at 160-218 and 743-854.

On this clone: As yet, its antigen is unknown.

This CDR3 has 13 residues. V dropped 6 bases and J dropped 7; count of bases not matched to a gene: 7. Using immunoSEQ multiplex PCR, the repertoire was profiled, and TCRdb retains in-frame clones only, with some absent. There are roughly 130,000 clones in the sample; around 90% occur only once, and 1.3% to 1.5% lies in the top ten. This receptor was identified in an adult in good health. The specimen comprised peripheral blood, sampled on day 0 of AZD1222 vaccination. The gene calls are TRBV12-3 or TRBV12-4 and TRBJ1-2; 8 bases agree with TRBD1. The CDR3 is CASRRTGMGGYTF. The CDR3 DNA reads TGTGCCAGCAGGAGGACAGGGATGGGTGGCTACACCTTC.